This TCR beta chain was observed in a study of blood T cell repertoires in COVID-19. In the study overall: Samples taken during acute and convalescent COVID-19 were collected in the United States, Italy and Spain.

Sequenced by immunoSEQ multiplex PCR; TCRdb stores in-frame clones only, minus some. The sample lists 95,000 or so clones; approximately 87% were seen once. The TCR originated in a human donor in a cohort sampled during active COVID-19. The sample consisted of peripheral blood.

The CDR3 region is CASRLTGSNTGELFF. The CDR3 coding sequence is TGCGCCAGCAGGCTGACAGGGTCGAACACCGGGGAGCTGTTTTTT. This chain connects TRBV4-3 to TRBJ2-2; 7 bases match TRBD1. The germline V gene has CDR1 LGHNA and CDR2 YSLEER. The CDR3 loop spans 15 amino acids. The V segment lost 6 bases and the J segment 0 bases; nucleotides outside the gene matches: 4.